Listed below are T cell receptor beta chains from one sample, sequenced in a study of regulatory dendritic cells for organ transplantation. TCRdb's table, derived via immunoSEQ multiplex PCR, lists solely in-frame clones and lacks some. The sample carries around 29,000 clones, 82% recorded once. The sequencing input was naive CD8+ T cells from blood. The receptors shown here come from a human donor in good health. The CDR3 runs from the conserved cysteine through the conserved F or W. Fields, in order: J gene, V gene, CDR3 protein.

J gene: TRBJ2-2
V gene: TRBV7-8
CDR3 protein: CASSLGSGGGTRDTGELFF

J gene: TRBJ1-2
V gene: TRBV5-4
CDR3 protein: CASTRDRADYGYTF

J gene: TRBJ2-1
V gene: TRBV6-5
CDR3 protein: CASSPIDYYNEQFF

J gene: TRBJ2-7
V gene: TRBV4-2
CDR3 protein: CASSPGGIYEQYF

J gene: TRBJ2-7
V gene: TRBV4-1
CDR3 protein: CASSQDSGTGEYPYEQYF

J gene: TRBJ2-2
V gene: TRBV5-1
CDR3 protein: CASSVDGNTGELFF

J gene: TRBJ2-7
V gene: TRBV11-3
CDR3 protein: CASSSRDSASYEQYF

J gene: TRBJ1-1
V gene: TRBV29-1
CDR3 protein: CSVGQGLYTEAFF

J gene: TRBJ1-4
V gene: TRBV7-6
CDR3 protein: CASSLAPGTQNEKLFF

J gene: TRBJ2-7
V gene: TRBV12-5
CDR3 protein: CASVSSGTGNHEQYF

J gene: TRBJ1-4
V gene: TRBV9
CDR3 protein: CASSATGSTNEKLFF

J gene: TRBJ2-2
V gene: TRBV6-5
CDR3 protein: CASSYSGAGTGELFF

J gene: TRBJ1-1
V gene: TRBV7-9
CDR3 protein: CATVLDLNTEAFF

J gene: TRBJ1-2
V gene: TRBV12-5
CDR3 protein: CASGIQGALGYTF

J gene: TRBJ2-7
V gene: TRBV27
CDR3 protein: CASQGQAAEQYF

J gene: TRBJ2-1
V gene: TRBV7-8
CDR3 protein: CASSTPGQGRGMQFF

J gene: TRBJ2-1
V gene: TRBV5-7
CDR3 protein: CASSLRQTQFSSSYNEQFF

J gene: TRBJ2-7
V gene: TRBV6-5
CDR3 protein: CASSLLGLAGVYEQYF

J gene: TRBJ2-7
V gene: TRBV7-2
CDR3 protein: CASSTPEGRREQYF

J gene: TRBJ2-2
V gene: TRBV4-3
CDR3 protein: CASSQGQGTSNGELFF

J gene: TRBJ1-6
V gene: TRBV4-3
CDR3 protein: CASSQGTGVQSPLHF

J gene: TRBJ2-7
V gene: TRBV4-3
CDR3 protein: CASSQDRGGGLLMEQYF

J gene: TRBJ2-7
V gene: TRBV5-4
CDR3 protein: CASSSPDTSYEQYF

J gene: TRBJ1-1
V gene: TRBV4-2
CDR3 protein: CASSQGGTGEAFF

J gene: TRBJ2-7
V gene: TRBV11-3
CDR3 protein: CASSSRQGTSYEQYF

J gene: TRBJ1-6
V gene: TRBV5-3
CDR3 protein: CARSLVQGNSPLHF

J gene: TRBJ2-7
V gene: TRBV5-1
CDR3 protein: CASSLEGTGNYEQYF

J gene: TRBJ2-1
V gene: TRBV7-9
CDR3 protein: CASSQRQGPEQFF

J gene: TRBJ1-5
V gene: TRBV11-2
CDR3 protein: CASSSTGNQPQHF

J gene: TRBJ2-1
V gene: TRBV5-1
CDR3 protein: CASSPGKAYNEQFF

J gene: TRBJ2-7
V gene: TRBV9
CDR3 protein: CASSPLRASSYEQYF

J gene: TRBJ1-2
V gene: TRBV7-8
CDR3 protein: CASSLATGANYGYTF

J gene: TRBJ2-3
V gene: TRBV7-9
CDR3 protein: CASSLTGANTDTQYF

J gene: TRBJ1-1
V gene: TRBV13
CDR3 protein: CASSLGQGANTEAFF

J gene: TRBJ1-4
V gene: TRBV12-5
CDR3 protein: CASGSVASNNEKLFF

J gene: TRBJ2-1
V gene: TRBV11-2
CDR3 protein: CASSLGAGEQFF

J gene: TRBJ2-1
V gene: TRBV18
CDR3 protein: CASSSEEGANEQFF

J gene: TRBJ1-2
V gene: TRBV19
CDR3 protein: CASSASINYGYTF

J gene: TRBJ1-1
V gene: TRBV25-1
CDR3 protein: CASSGGGTEAFF

J gene: TRBJ2-5
V gene: TRBV19
CDR3 protein: CASSDATSGLEETQYF

J gene: TRBJ1-1
V gene: TRBV7-6
CDR3 protein: CASSPEVNTEAFF

J gene: TRBJ1-2
V gene: TRBV5-4
CDR3 protein: CASSLDRDYGYTF

J gene: TRBJ1-6
V gene: TRBV7-2
CDR3 protein: CASSLDIGHYNSPLHF

J gene: TRBJ1-1
V gene: TRBV5-6
CDR3 protein: CASSPGLNGGYTEAFF

J gene: TRBJ2-2
V gene: TRBV6-5
CDR3 protein: CASSYFRAGELFF